What follows are 9 T cell receptor beta chains derived from one specimen sequenced in a study of response to subunit inactivated influenza vaccine. TCRdb processed the RT-PCR reads anew with MiXCR; each CDR3 protein has one entry. Of almost 250,000 distinct CDR3 sequences listed, approximately 12% are singletons. This specimen was non-naive T cells sorted from PBMCs, taken approximately 15 days before vaccination. The receptors were sampled from a man over 45 who received an inactivated influenza vaccine.

V gene TRBV19 combines with J gene TRBJ1-5, with D perhaps TRBD1 (6 bases). V shed 6 bases and J shed 1 base, with 16 bases lying between them. Germline assignment: CDR1 LNHDA and CDR2 SQIVND (reference sequence). This CDR3 spans 16 amino acids. The CDR3 loop is CASRLRGSQSNQPQHF. The DNA of the CDR3 is TGTGCCAGTAGGTTGAGGGGGAGTCAGAGCAATCAGCCCCAGCATTTT.

There are a few counts of this clonotype. The chain joins TRBV7-2 to TRBJ2-5; no firm D call. CDR1 SGHTA and CDR2 FQGNSA come from the germline V gene. The ends were cut back, 5 bases at V and 1 base at J, with 14 bases in the middle. This CDR3 contains 15 residues. In DNA form, the CDR3 reads TGTGCCAGCAGCCCGACTGGCCGGCCCCAAGAGACCCAGTACTTC. Translation gives CASSPTGRPQETQYF.

This clonotype has a handful of counts. J is TRBJ1-2 and V is TRBV28, with D uncertain. Germline CDR1 is MDHEN and CDR2 is SYDVKM. CDR3 size: 13 residues. The V end lost 7 bases, the J end lost 2 bases, and 11 bases lay between the germline ends. CDR3 in DNA: TGTGCCAGCACCCGGGAACAGAACTATGGCTACACCTTC. Protein sequence: CASTREQNYGYTF.

This clonotype was counted a few times. V is TRBV27 and J is TRBJ1-6; no definite D call. Germline loops: CDR1 MNHEY, CDR2 SMNVEV (reference sequence). V gave up 4 bases and J gave up 7 bases, with 20 bases separating them. CDR3 length equals 17 residues. The CDR3 nucleotides read TGTGCCAGCAGTTCCAACGCCGTCCGCGCGGGAAATTCACCCCTCCACTTT. Its protein is CASSSNAVRAGNSPLHF.

This clonotype has a handful of counts. This chain uses TRBV12-3 or TRBV12-4 with TRBJ2-1; 9 bases align to TRBD2. V shed 4 bases, J shed 7 bases, and the junction held 5 bases outside the gene matches. The CDR3 loop spans 14 amino acids. CDR3 in DNA: TGTGCCAGCAGTTGGGCGGGGGGGGATAATGAGCAGTTCTTC. The encoded protein is CASSWAGGDNEQFF.

This clonotype has at least ten counts. The V gene is TRBV12-3 or TRBV12-4, the J gene TRBJ2-2; weak D call: TRBD1 (6 bases). The ends were cut back, 5 bases at V and 5 bases at J, with 15 bases in the middle. The CDR3 has 15 residues. DNA of the CDR3: TGTGCCAGCAGTCCCGGCAGGGGTAGTACCGGGGAGCTGTTTTTT. Translated: CASSPGRGSTGELFF.

This chain connects TRBV30 to TRBJ1-1, with D possibly matching TRBD1 (6 bases). This CDR3 spans 16 amino acids. CDR1 is GTSNPN and CDR2 is SVGIG in the germline V gene (reference sequence). The germline V and J ends were trimmed by 3 bases and 0 bases, with 17 bases remaining between them. Here the CDR3 DNA reads TGTGCCTGGAGCTACCCCAGGGGAGGGCTGAACACTGAAGCTTTCTTT. Protein: CAWSYPRGGLNTEAFF.

The CDR3 coding sequence is TGTGCCAGCAGTGAACCGTTGGGGCTAGCGGAGGCCAATGAGCAGTTCTTC. This encodes CASSEPLGLAEANEQFF. V is TRBV2 and J is TRBJ2-1; the match to TRBD2 covers 7 bases. The V gene end was trimmed by 2 bases and the J gene end by 6 bases; junction bases not matched to a gene: 13. This CDR3 contains 17 residues. Germline V gene data show CDR1 as SNHLY and CDR2 as FYNNEI.

In its sample, this clonotype was seen many times. The rearrangement joins TRBV7-2 to TRBJ2-2, with 7 bases identical to TRBD1. Germline V gene lookup returns CDR1 SGHTA and CDR2 FQGNSA. After removal of 6 bases from V and 6 bases from J, the junction contained 10 bases not matched to a gene. The CDR3 spans 15 residues. The CDR3 region has the DNA TGTGCCAGCAGGGGGTTAGGGGGCGGCTCCGGGGAGCTGTTTTTT. This gives the protein CASRGLGGGSGELFF.